This TCR beta chain originates from a study of regulatory T cells in long-lasting Graves disease. Assembly of TCR beta libraries relied on iRepertoire HTBI primers together with Arm-PCR of CDR3 regions. One entry per CDR3 protein results from TCRdb running MiXCR on the multiplex PCR reads. The sample holds 240,000 or so distinct CDR3 sequences, 20% to 25% seen once. Regarding time point: newly diagnosed GD, antithyroid drugs for less than 3 months. From PBMCs, RNA was extracted and then used to make the TCR library. This clonotype was recorded many times. Compared with germline, one end of the junction differs, possibly owing to a read error. CDR3 length equals 13 residues. Germline V CDR1 and CDR2: SGHRS, YFSETQ.

The sequence was obtained from a female donor with Graves disease. The chain has TRBV5-1 and TRBJ1-1, with unresolved D. Here the sequenced sample was peripheral blood mononuclear cells (PBMCs), taken at new diagnosis, from a patient treated with antithyroid drugs. The CDR3 here is CASSLEVPTEAFF. CDR3 sequence (DNA): TGTGCCAGCAGCTTGGAAGTCCCCACTGAAGCTTTCTTT.